This TCR beta chain was captured in a study of T cells after yellow fever vaccination (dated by TCRdb to between 2017 and 2020). A note on the overall study: Memory subsets (EM, EMRA, CM and Tscm) were sorted on a BD FACS Aria III using CD3, CD45RA, CCR7 and CD95 staining. Bulk TCR alpha and beta repertoires were sequenced longitudinally to track T-cell clones before and after primary and booster YFV17D yellow fever vaccination. Bulk PBMC replicates and cell subsets were isolated from blood drawn at multiple timepoints before and after both primary and secondary immunization. Two healthy male donors, one aged 18 to 29 and one aged 30 to 40 years, were included in the cohort. Sorting of memory subsets took place on days 0, 15 and 45 and at 18 months after primary vaccination, as well as on days 0, 15 and 45 after the 30-year booster. Libraries from fractions with low cell numbers were prepared with the SMART-Seq v4 Ultra Low Input RNA kit.

Overall study results and their limits: In the sorted memory subsets on day 0, nearly all vaccine-responding clonotypes were below the level of detection. Computational filtering was required because FACS-sorted repertoires could contain abundant contaminating clonotypes from the bulk population. Only two donors were included in the study, so the extent to which the findings can be generalized is limited. A small share of clonotypes was detected in both CD4 and CD8 compartments, with the overlap likely arising from convergent recombination. The secondary T-cell response was weaker than the primary response but faster, peaking on day 5 instead of day 15. Most clones expanded after primary vaccination (about 95% of CD4 and around 89% of CD8) were re-detected after the booster, suggesting that broad memory maintenance occurred.

TCR cDNA was synthesized by 5'RACE template switching, which introduced a universal primer site and unique molecular identifiers. Priming for cDNA synthesis came from both the TCR alpha and TCR beta constant segments. Two PCR steps were used to amplify libraries, with sample barcodes and sequencing adapters being added in the second step. Libraries were sequenced on Illumina HiSeq 2500 (2x100 bp) or NovaSeq (2x150 bp). The paper's processing steps were these. Demultiplexing of reads and collapsing into UMI consensus sequences were performed with MIGEC, and V(D)J alignment was carried out with MiXCR. Using edgeR on replicate PBMC samples, clonotypes were called vaccine-responding if FDR was below 0.01 and the log2 fold change was above 5 up to day 15. CD4 or CD8 identity was assigned to each bulk clonotype according to whether the clonotype was present at higher abundance in the sequenced CD4 repertoire or the sequenced CD8 repertoire. To estimate the distribution of each clone across memory phenotypes, clonotype frequencies in memory subsets were weighted by FACS-sorted cell numbers. The public reads were reprocessed in TCRdb via fastp at Q25 and MiXCR, keeping in-frame beta chains. Each CDR3 protein gets just one entry, which takes the most common genes and DNA from the rows behind it. TCRdb, rather than the study authors, made the V and J calls. The sample table records about 25,000 distinct CDR3 sequences; less than 4% of these occur just once. The ten top clones hold 0.8% to 1% of the sample.

The CDR3 goes from the cysteine to the phenylalanine over 19 residues. Only the CDR3 DNA is retained, 57 bases long and in frame from the first base. CDR1 and CDR2 are read off the germline V gene (reference sequence) as LNHDA and SQIVND. V ends up 5 bases short and J 0 bases short, with an unmatched junction base count of 16. This clonotype was seen repeatedly, ten times or more. No base qualities exist here, and no much larger clone lies one base off it. In the paper's terms, the treatment or condition label means: live attenuated yellow fever vaccine strain. PBMCs were isolated from peripheral blood using a standard Ficoll-Paque protocol. RNA from sorted memory subsets was extracted with the RNeasy Micro Kit.

The chain joins TRBV19 to TRBJ1-5; 7 central bases correspond to TRBD1. The specimen comprised PBMCs, either bulk or a sorted T-cell subset (CD4+, CD8+, memory, or dextramer-sorted; not recorded which), sampled more than 35 days after the first yellow fever vaccination. This clonotype was sampled from a young man who received the YFV17D yellow fever vaccine. The CDR3 here reads CASSANRGPFLYSNQPQHF. The bases are TGTGCCAGTAGTGCCAACAGGGGCCCCTTTCTATATAGCAATCAGCCCCAGCATTTT.